Detailed here is one T cell receptor beta chain. TCRdb's copy holds only in-frame clones and misses some; the assay was immunoSEQ multiplex PCR. This table has approximately 170,000 clones, under 90% appearing once. The sample is drawn from a study of blood T cell repertoires in COVID-19. Trimming took off 0 bases at V and 2 bases at J, with 14 bases between the two ends. Per germline, CDR1 GTSNPN and CDR2 SVGIG (reference sequence). The CDR3 covers 16 residues. Sequencing input: peripheral blood. This chain links TRBV30 with TRBJ1-5; unclear D gene. The sequence came from a woman between 70 and 85 years old with COVID-19, enrolled during active disease. The CDR3 reads CAWSVQSSGGNQPQHF. DNA for the CDR3: TGTGCCTGGAGTGTACAGTCTTCAGGCGGCAATCAGCCCCAGCATTTT.